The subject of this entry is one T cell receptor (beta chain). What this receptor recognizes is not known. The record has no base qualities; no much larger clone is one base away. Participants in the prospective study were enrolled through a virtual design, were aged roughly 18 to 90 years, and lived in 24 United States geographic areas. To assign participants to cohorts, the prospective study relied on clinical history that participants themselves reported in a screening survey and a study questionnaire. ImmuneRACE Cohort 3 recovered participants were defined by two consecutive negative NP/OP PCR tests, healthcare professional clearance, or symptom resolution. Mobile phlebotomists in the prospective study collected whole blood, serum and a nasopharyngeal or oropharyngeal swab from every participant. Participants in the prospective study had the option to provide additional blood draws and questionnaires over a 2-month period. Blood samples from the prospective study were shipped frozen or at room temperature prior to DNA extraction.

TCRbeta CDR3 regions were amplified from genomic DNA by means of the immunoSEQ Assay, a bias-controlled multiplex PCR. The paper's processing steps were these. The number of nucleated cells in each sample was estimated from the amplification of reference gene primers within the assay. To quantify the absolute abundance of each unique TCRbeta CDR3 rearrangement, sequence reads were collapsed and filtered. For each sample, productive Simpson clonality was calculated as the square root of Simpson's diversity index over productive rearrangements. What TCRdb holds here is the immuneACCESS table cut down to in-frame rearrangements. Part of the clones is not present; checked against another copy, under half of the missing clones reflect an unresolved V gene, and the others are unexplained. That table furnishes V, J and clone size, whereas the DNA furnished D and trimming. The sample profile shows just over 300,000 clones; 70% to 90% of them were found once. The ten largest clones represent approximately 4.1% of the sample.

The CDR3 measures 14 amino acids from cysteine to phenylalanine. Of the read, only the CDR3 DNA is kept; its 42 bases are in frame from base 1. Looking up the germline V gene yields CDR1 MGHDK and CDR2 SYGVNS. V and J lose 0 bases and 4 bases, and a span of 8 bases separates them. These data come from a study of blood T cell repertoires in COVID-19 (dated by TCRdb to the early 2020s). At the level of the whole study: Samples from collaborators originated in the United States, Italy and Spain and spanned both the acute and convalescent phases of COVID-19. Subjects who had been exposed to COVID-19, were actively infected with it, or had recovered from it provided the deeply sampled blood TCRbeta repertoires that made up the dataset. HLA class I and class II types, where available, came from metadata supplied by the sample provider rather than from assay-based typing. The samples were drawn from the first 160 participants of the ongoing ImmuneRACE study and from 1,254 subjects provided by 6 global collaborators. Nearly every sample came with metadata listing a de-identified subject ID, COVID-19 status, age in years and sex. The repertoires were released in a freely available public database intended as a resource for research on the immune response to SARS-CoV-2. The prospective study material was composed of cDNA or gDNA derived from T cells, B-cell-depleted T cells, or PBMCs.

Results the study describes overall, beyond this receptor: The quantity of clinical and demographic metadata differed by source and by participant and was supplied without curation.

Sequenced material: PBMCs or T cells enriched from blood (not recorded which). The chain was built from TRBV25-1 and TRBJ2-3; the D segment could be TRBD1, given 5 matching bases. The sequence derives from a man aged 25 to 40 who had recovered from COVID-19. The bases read TGTGCCAGCAGTGAATACAGGGAAGCAGATACGCAGTATTTT. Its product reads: CASSEYREADTQYF.